Listed below are T cell receptor beta chains from one sample, sequenced in a study of metastatic and nonmetastatic thyroid tumors. TCRdb reanalyzed the PCR reads via MiXCR. The repertoire holds some 11,000 clones, with approximately 21% as singletons. The sequenced sample consisted of adjacent normal tissue. All receptors derive from a female donor with papillary thyroid cancer or a benign thyroid nodule (not recorded which). Some clones in this sample may be carry-over from other donors' samples. Both conserved end residues are part of each CDR3. A D gene is named only where the DNA matches it firmly. For some rows the clone size is stated as once, few or many, or as a class when expanded; others skip it.

cdr3_length j_call v_call clone_size d_call cdr3_nt cdr3_aa
14 TRBJ2-7 TRBV19 medium-sized TRBD1 TGTGCCAGTAGTATAGGCGCAGGGGGCTACGAGCAGTACTTC CASSIGAGGYEQYF
16 TRBJ2-1 TRBV5-4 few . TGTGCCAGCAGCTCTGGCGTTTGGCCCCAACACAATGAGCAGTTCTTC CASSSGVWPQHNEQFF
15 TRBJ2-5 TRBV27 . . TGTGCCAGAAGTTTAAAAAATAGGCCGGGTGAGACCCAGTACTTC CARSLKNRPGETQYF
14 TRBJ2-7 TRBV6-1 few TRBD2 TGTGCCAGCACCGGAACGGGGGGCTCCTACGAGCAGTACTTC CASTGTGGSYEQYF
13 TRBJ2-7 TRBV20-1 . . TGCAGTGCTAGAGATAATGCGGTCTCCGATCTGTACTTC CSARDNAVSDLYF
15 TRBJ2-1 TRBV11-2 . . TGTGCCAGCAGCCTTGCTACGGGTACCTACAATGAGCAGTTCTTC CASSLATGTYNEQFF
13 TRBJ1-1 TRBV11-2 . . TGTGCCAGCAGCTTATTTTTACACACTGAAGCTTTCTTT CASSLFLHTEAFF
13 TRBJ2-1 TRBV20-1 many . TGCAGTGCTACTAGAGGGGGTGTGTATGAGCAGTTCTTC CSATRGGVYEQFF
15 TRBJ1-1 TRBV7-3 many . TGTGCCAGCAGTCGCGAACAGGGTAAAAGGACTGAAGCTTTCTTT CASSREQGKRTEAFF
14 TRBJ1-1 TRBV6-5 few . TGTGCCAGCAGTTACTCGACTCGGGGGACTGAAGCTTTCTTT CASSYSTRGTEAFF
18 TRBJ2-5 TRBV19 . TRBD2 TGTGCCAGTCTCCTGCGGGCTAGCGGGGGGGCGCCTCAAGAGACCCAGTACTTC CASLLRASGGAPQETQYF
13 TRBJ1-2 TRBV19 once . TGTGCCGGTAGTTCGTTTGCGGACTATGGCTACACCTTC CAGSSFADYGYTF
18 TRBJ2-3 TRBV13 once TRBD2 TGTGCCAGCAGCTCTTCTAGCGGGGGGCCGGAAAGCACAGATACGCAGTATTTT CASSSSSGGPESTDTQYF
14 TRBJ2-1 TRBV12-3/TRBV12-4 . . TGTGCCAGCAGTTTAGTTAATTTTGGCAATGAGCAGTTCTTC CASSLVNFGNEQFF
14 TRBJ1-1 TRBV20-1 . . TGCAGTGCTAGAGATGCCAGGAAAGGGACTGAAGCTTTCTTT CSARDARKGTEAFF
14 TRBJ2-7 TRBV6-2/TRBV6-3 few . TGTGCCAGCAGTTACCAGTTTTACGGCTACGAGCAGTACTTC CASSYQFYGYEQYF
13 TRBJ1-2 TRBV27 medium-sized . TGTGCCAGCAGTTTAAACACTAACTATGGCTACACCTTC CASSLNTNYGYTF
11 TRBJ1-1 TRBV12-3/TRBV12-4 . . TGTGCCAGCAGTTATGCCCGAGTGACTTTCTTT CASSYARVTFF
14 TRBJ1-3 TRBV14 many . TGTGCCAGCAGCCCGCTGGGCTCTGGAAACACCATATATTTT CASSPLGSGNTIYF
15 TRBJ2-1 TRBV3-1 many . TGTGCCAGCAACACCGGAGGGCCTTTGATTAATGAGCAGTTCTTC CASNTGGPLINEQFF
13 TRBJ2-7 TRBV25-1 . TRBD1 TGCGCCAACAGGTTCGGGACAGGGTACGAGCAGTACTTC CANRFGTGYEQYF
13 TRBJ1-1 TRBV7-8 many . TGTGCCAGCAGCTTTCAAGGGAACACTGAAGCTTTCTTT CASSFQGNTEAFF
14 TRBJ1-1 TRBV30 many . TGTGCCTGGAGTGTAGCCCTAGGTGGCGATAATGATTTCTTT CAWSVALGGDNDFF
16 TRBJ1-2 TRBV20-1 few . TGCAGTGCTATCATGGGATCGCGGACTTCGGGGTATGGCTACACCTTC CSAIMGSRTSGYGYTF
17 TRBJ1-6 TRBV5-1 many . TGCGCCAGCAGCTTGGGATGGTCCGGGACCGAACAATCACCCCTCCACTTT CASSLGWSGTEQSPLHF
15 TRBJ1-4 TRBV10-1 many TRBD1 TGCGCCAGCAGTGAGTCGAGCCAGGGGGATGAAAAACTGTTTTTT CASSESSQGDEKLFF
14 TRBJ2-7 TRBV12-3/TRBV12-4 . . TGTGCCAGCAAGGGTCCTGGGAGCTCCTACGAGCAGTACTTC CASKGPGSSYEQYF
19 TRBJ1-4 TRBV7-6 medium-sized TRBD1 TGTGCCAGCAGCCGAAAAAAGACAGGGGGATTTGATTTTAATGAAAAACTGTTTTTT CASSRKKTGGFDFNEKLFF
16 TRBJ2-3 TRBV5-6 . . TGTGCCAGCAGCTTGGCCCTTCCCCCAAGCACAGACACTCAGTATTTT CASSLALPPSTDTQYF
14 TRBJ1-1 TRBV7-2 . . TGTGCCAGTAGCTTAGGGGTATTGAACACTGAAGCTTTCTTT CASSLGVLNTEAFF
15 TRBJ1-4 TRBV5-6 many TRBD1 TGTGCCAGCAGCTTGTGGGGGACAGACAATGAAAAACTGTTTTTT CASSLWGTDNEKLFF
15 TRBJ2-7 TRBV5-4 . . TGTGCCAGCACCTCGCAGGGCTCAGGTTCCTGCGAGCAGTACTTC CASTSQGSGSCEQYF
15 TRBJ2-5 TRBV6-2/TRBV6-3 medium-sized TRBD1 TGTGCCAGCAGCCCCACTTACAGGGGTTGGGAGACCCAGTACTTC CASSPTYRGWETQYF
16 TRBJ2-1 TRBV4-1 . TRBD2 TGCGCCAGCAGCCAGGGTAGCGGGTTCGGGTACAATGAGCAGTTCTTC CASSQGSGFGYNEQFF
15 TRBJ2-1 TRBV5-4 few TRBD2 TGTGCCAGCAGCTCGAATAATCAACTAGCGGGAAAGCAGTTCTTC CASSSNNQLAGKQFF
15 TRBJ1-6 TRBV4-1 many . TGCGCCAGCAGCCAAGGTTTGGGCAGTAATTCACCCCTCCACTTT CASSQGLGSNSPLHF
15 TRBJ2-3 TRBV4-1 . . TGCGCCAGCAGCCTTGGGGCGGGCAGGGCCGATACGCAGTATTTT CASSLGAGRADTQYF